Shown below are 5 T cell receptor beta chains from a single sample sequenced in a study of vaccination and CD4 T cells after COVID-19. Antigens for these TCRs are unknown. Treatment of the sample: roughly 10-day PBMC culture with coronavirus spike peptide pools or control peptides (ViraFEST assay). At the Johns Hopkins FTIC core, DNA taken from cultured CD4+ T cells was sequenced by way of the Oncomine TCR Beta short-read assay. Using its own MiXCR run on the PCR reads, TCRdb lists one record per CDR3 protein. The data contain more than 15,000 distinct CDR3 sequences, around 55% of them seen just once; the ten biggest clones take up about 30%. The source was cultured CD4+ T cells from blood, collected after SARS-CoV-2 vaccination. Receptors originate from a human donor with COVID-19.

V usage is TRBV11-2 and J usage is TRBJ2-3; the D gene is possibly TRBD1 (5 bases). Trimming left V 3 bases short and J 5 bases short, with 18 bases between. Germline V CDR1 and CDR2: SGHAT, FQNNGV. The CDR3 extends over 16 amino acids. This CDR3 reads CASSFGAAGTLDTQYF. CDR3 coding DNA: TGTGCCAGCAGCTTTGGGGCGGCAGGCACCTTAGATACGCAGTATTTT.

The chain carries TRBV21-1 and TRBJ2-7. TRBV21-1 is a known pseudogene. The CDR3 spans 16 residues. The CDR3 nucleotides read TGTGCCAGCAGCAATTGCAGGAATCATCCTTCCTACGAGCAGTACTTC. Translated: CASSNCRNHPSYEQYF.

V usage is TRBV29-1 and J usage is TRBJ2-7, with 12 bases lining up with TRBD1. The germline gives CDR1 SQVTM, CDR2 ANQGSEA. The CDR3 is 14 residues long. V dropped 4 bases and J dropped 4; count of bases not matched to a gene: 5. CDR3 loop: CSVGWGQGAYEQYF. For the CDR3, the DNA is TGCAGCGTTGGGTGGGGACAGGGGGCATACGAGCAGTACTTC.

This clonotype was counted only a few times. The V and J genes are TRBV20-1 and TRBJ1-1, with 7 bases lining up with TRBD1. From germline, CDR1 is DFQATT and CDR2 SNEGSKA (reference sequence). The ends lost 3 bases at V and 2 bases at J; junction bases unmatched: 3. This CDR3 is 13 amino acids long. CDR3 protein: CSARTGINTEAFF. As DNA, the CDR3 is TGCAGTGCTAGGACAGGGATTAACACTGAAGCTTTCTTT.

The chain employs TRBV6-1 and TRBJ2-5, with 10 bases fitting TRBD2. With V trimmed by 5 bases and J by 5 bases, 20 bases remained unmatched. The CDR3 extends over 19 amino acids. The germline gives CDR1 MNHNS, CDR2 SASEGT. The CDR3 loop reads CASSKGLAGANRERETQYF. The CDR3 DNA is TGTGCCAGCAGTAAGGGGCTAGCGGGGGCCAACCGGGAACGGGAGACCCAGTACTTC.